The 28 T cell receptor beta chains given below trace back to one sample, sequenced in a study of graft-versus-host responses after intestinal transplantation (dated by TCRdb to the early 2020s). Antigens of these TCRs are unknown. The library was made by the immunoSEQ multiplex PCR assay. This is the immuneACCESS table as TCRdb keeps it, with only in-frame sequences that have V and J called. A part of the clones is gone; compared with another copy, unresolved V genes explain less than half, and the rest is unexplained. Recorded for this sample are approximately 92,000 clones; about 90% of them occurred a single time. The leading ten clones occupy roughly 6% of the sample. The time point label here, explained by the study, means: cells obtained before transplantation from donor or recipient. The sample in question was unstimulated CD8+ T cells sorted from spleen or lymph node cells, obtained before intestinal transplant. The receptors here all came from a human donor who received an intestinal transplant.

This rearrangement joins TRBV29-1 to TRBJ2-5, with D possibly being TRBD2 (6 bases). V lost 3 bases and J 5 bases, leaving 10 bases between the germline ends. This CDR3 region has 12 residues. Germline CDR1 SQVTM, CDR2 ANQGSEA. CDR3 nucleotide sequence: TGCAGCGTTGACGGGGGTATGGAGACCCAGTACTTC. Translation gives CSVDGGMETQYF.

The chain carries TRBV9 and TRBJ2-7, with 10 bases that match TRBD1. J lost 5 bases, V lost 3 bases, and 5 bases had no gene match. The CDR3 is made up of 14 amino acids. The germline V gene has CDR1 SGDLS and CDR2 YYNGEE. CDR3 DNA sequence: TGTGCCAGCAGCGGAGACAGGGGGCAGGACGAGCAGTACTTC. Protein sequence: CASSGDRGQDEQYF.

The chain has TRBV4-2 and TRBJ2-1; TRBD2 matches at 7 bases. CDR3 length equals 16 residues. V was pared by 0 bases and J by 0 bases, with 2 bases of the junction left unmatched. Germline V gene sequence: CDR1 LGHNA, CDR2 YNFKEQ. CDR3 protein: CASSQDRGGSYNEQFF. The CDR3 DNA is TGTGCCAGCAGCCAAGATCGCGGGGGCTCCTACAATGAGCAGTTCTTC.

V and J are TRBV10-3 and TRBJ2-3; D call uncertain. The V and J ends lost 3 bases and 11 bases respectively, with 15 bases between them. This CDR3 region has 13 residues. CDR1 and CDR2 (germline): ENHRY, SYGVKD. The DNA for the CDR3 is TGTGCCATCAGTGATCCGACCTGGGTTGAGCAGTATTTT. It encodes CAISDPTWVEQYF.

V usage is TRBV4-1 and J usage is TRBJ2-1; no firm D call. V lost 1 base and J lost 6, with 7 bases in between. This CDR3 spans 13 amino acids. The germline V gene encodes CDR1 MGHRA and CDR2 YSYEKL. The CDR3 here is CASSQGQFNEQFF. The CDR3 region has the DNA TGCGCCAGCAGCCAAGGACAATTCAATGAGCAGTTCTTC.

V gene TRBV5-5 combines with J gene TRBJ2-7, with a weak D call TRBD2 (6 bases). This CDR3 spans 16 amino acids. V was cut by 4 bases and J by 5 bases, with 22 bases left in between. The germline CDR1 and CDR2 sequences are SGHKS and YYEKEE (reference sequence). CDR3 coding DNA: TGTGCCAGCAGCGTAATGATAGCGGACTACAGGAACGAGCAGTACTTC. It translates to CASSVMIADYRNEQYF. The variable domain in full, completed from reference TRBV5-5 and TRBJ2-7, reads DAGVTQSPTHLIKTRGQQVTLRCSPISGHKSVSWYQQVLGQGPQFIFQYYEKEERGRGNFPDRFSARQFPNYSSELNVNALLLGDSALYLCASSVMIADYRNEQYFGPGTRLTVT.

V usage is TRBV19 and J usage is TRBJ1-5; D unresolved. Germline V gene lookup returns CDR1 LNHDA and CDR2 SQIVND (reference sequence). V was trimmed by 5 bases and J by 5 bases, leaving 10 bases between them. CDR3 length: 13 residues. As DNA, the CDR3 is TGTGCCAGTAGTTGGGTTAATGATCAGCCCCAGCATTTT. It specifies CASSWVNDQPQHF.

V gene TRBV6-5 combines with J gene TRBJ2-7; a possible D gene is TRBD2 (5 bases). Per the germline V gene, CDR1 is MNHEY and CDR2 is SVGAGI. Between the trimmed V and J ends, which lost 6 bases and 9 bases, there was a span of 12 bases. The CDR3 runs 11 residues. The CDR3: CASSAGGLQYF. The CDR3, as DNA: TGTGCCAGCAGCGCCGGAGGCCTGCAGTACTTC.

The chain joins TRBV27 to TRBJ2-7; D perhaps matches TRBD2 (6 bases). From germline, CDR1 is MNHEY and CDR2 SMNVEV (reference sequence). CDR3 length: 14 residues. V gave up 10 bases and J gave up 5 bases, with 21 bases separating them. Here the CDR3 DNA reads TGTGCCACCATGACTTGGAGGGAAGGTAACGAGCAGTACTTC. Protein: CATMTWREGNEQYF.

The rearrangement uses TRBV5-1 and TRBJ2-3, with 9 bases that match TRBD2. The CDR3 has 20 residues. The trim removed 0 bases at V and 2 bases at J, leaving 16 bases unmatched. CDR1 is SGHRS, CDR2 YFSETQ, per germline. The CDR3 here is CASSLAAVLGGRAITDTQYF. In nucleotides, the CDR3 is TGCGCCAGCAGCTTGGCAGCGGTGTTAGGCGGGAGGGCCATCACAGATACGCAGTATTTT.

This sequence joins TRBV19 and TRBJ2-7; tentatively, D is TRBD2 (6 bases). The CDR3 length is 13 residues. Trimming took off 7 bases at V and 1 base at J, with 11 bases between the two ends. Germline CDR1 is LNHDA and CDR2 is SQIVND (reference sequence). CDR3 sequence (DNA): TGTGCCAGTAATTCCGGGACTTCCTACGAGCAGTACTTC. This gives the protein CASNSGTSYEQYF.

The chain uses TRBV7-9 and TRBJ2-7; TRBD1 matches 11 bases. The V gene's germline CDR1 is SEHNR and CDR2 FQNEAQ (reference sequence). The CDR3 covers 14 residues. Trimming removed 5 bases from V and 2 bases from J; junction bases left unmatched: 2. The CDR3 region is CASSQGQGAYEQYF. The CDR3, as DNA: TGTGCCAGCAGCCAGGGACAGGGGGCCTACGAGCAGTACTTC.

The genes are TRBV7-9 and TRBJ2-1; 9 positions match TRBD2. Trimming removed 7 bases from V and 3 bases from J; junction bases left unmatched: 13. This CDR3 spans 17 amino acids. Looked up from germline, CDR1 is SEHNR and CDR2 is FQNEAQ (reference sequence). The chain's CDR3 is CASTTPWRGGIYNEQFF. As DNA, the CDR3 is TGTGCCAGCACCACTCCGTGGCGGGGGGGGATCTACAATGAGCAGTTCTTC.

The V gene is TRBV2, the J gene TRBJ2-3, with D hard to call. V was trimmed by 2 bases and J by 2 bases, leaving 8 bases between them. The germline V gene encodes CDR1 SNHLY and CDR2 FYNNEI. The CDR3 consists of 14 residues. This CDR3 reads CASSEQTNTDTQYF. The CDR3, as DNA: TGTGCCAGCAGTGAACAAACAAACACAGATACGCAGTATTTT.

This clone appeared a few times. The chain recombines TRBV19 with TRBJ1-6; D ambiguous. Trimming shortened V by 3 bases and J by 0 bases, and 6 bases separated the two germline ends. Germline CDR1 LNHDA, CDR2 SQIVND (reference sequence). This CDR3 comprises 15 residues. The CDR3 loop reads CASSITGSYNSPLHF. The CDR3 DNA sequence: TGTGCCAGTAGTATCACGGGCTCCTATAATTCACCCCTCCACTTT.

V usage is TRBV5-5 and J usage is TRBJ2-7, with D perhaps matching TRBD1 (5 bases). The CDR3 is 14 amino acids. Germline-derived CDR1 and CDR2 are SGHKS and YYEKEE (reference sequence). V gave up 1 base and J gave up 0 bases, with 8 bases separating them. CDR3: CASSLTGASYEQYF. CDR3 nucleotides: TGTGCCAGCAGCTTGACTGGGGCCTCCTACGAGCAGTACTTC. Full variable domain (remainder filled in from reference TRBV5-5 and TRBJ2-7): DAGVTQSPTHLIKTRGQQVTLRCSPISGHKSVSWYQQVLGQGPQFIFQYYEKEERGRGNFPDRFSARQFPNYSSELNVNALLLGDSALYLCASSLTGASYEQYFGPGTRLTVT.

The chain employs TRBV29-1 and TRBJ2-3; 9 bases agree with TRBD2. In germline, CDR1 is SQVTM, CDR2 ANQGSEA. V gave up 8 bases and J gave up 2 bases; unmatched junction bases: 8. CDR3 length: 14 amino acids. CDR3 in DNA: TGCAGCCCCTCCCTAGCGGGGTACACAGATACGCAGTATTTT. Translation: CSPSLAGYTDTQYF.

The rearrangement joins TRBV19 to TRBJ2-7; D unresolved. The CDR3 extends over 13 amino acids. CDR1 and CDR2 (germline): LNHDA, SQIVND (reference sequence). Trimming shortened V by 7 bases and J by 1 base, and 11 bases separated the two germline ends. The CDR3 sequence: CASTSAESYEQYF. CDR3 coding DNA: TGTGCCAGTACCTCGGCGGAGTCCTACGAGCAGTACTTC.

This clone was found once. CDR3 residues: CASSSQPRHRSSYEQYF. CDR3 DNA: TGTGCCAGCAGCTCTCAACCTCGACACAGGAGCTCCTACGAGCAGTACTTC. This chain links TRBV11-2 with TRBJ2-7; D might be TRBD1 (5 bases). Germline CDR1 is SGHAT and CDR2 is FQNNGV. CDR3 length: 17 residues. V lost 4 bases to trimming and J lost 0 bases, with 19 bases between them. Full variable domain (missing parts from reference TRBV11-2 and TRBJ2-7): EAGVAQSPRYKIIEKRQSVAFWCNPISGHATLYWYQQILGQGPKLLIQFQNNGVVDDSQLPKDRFSAERLKGVDSTLKIQPAKLEDSAVYLCASSSQPRHRSSYEQYFGPGTRLTVT.

The CDR3 sequence is CASSQDPQVGSYGYTF. As DNA, the CDR3 is TGCGCCAGCAGCCAAGATCCGCAGGTGGGGTCCTATGGCTACACCTTC. V gene TRBV4-1 combines with J gene TRBJ1-2; D is unclear. V was cut by 0 bases and J by 4 bases, with 15 bases left in between. This CDR3 is built from 16 residues. In germline, CDR1 is MGHRA, CDR2 YSYEKL.

V usage is TRBV29-1 and J usage is TRBJ2-5; possibly TRBD1 for D (5 bases). V was pared by 0 bases and J by 7 bases, with 15 bases between. Germline CDR1 SQVTM, CDR2 ANQGSEA. This CDR3 comprises 14 residues. The CDR3 DNA is TGCAGCGTTGAAGACGGCCAGGGTGAGGTGACCCAGTACTTC. As protein: CSVEDGQGEVTQYF.

This rearrangement joins TRBV28 to TRBJ2-7; TRBD1 matches at 7 bases. Germline V gene data show CDR1 as MDHEN and CDR2 as SYDVKM. With V trimmed by 8 bases and J by 3 bases, 7 bases remained unmatched. The length of the CDR3 is 13 residues. This CDR3 reads CASGVQGHYEQYF. In DNA, the CDR3 is TGTGCCAGCGGAGTACAGGGGCACTACGAGCAGTACTTC. The full variable domain, with the rest looked up from reference TRBV28 and TRBJ2-7, is DVKVTQSSRYLVKRTGEKVFLECVQDMDHENMFWYRQDPGLGLRLIYFSYDVKMKEKGDIPEGYSVSREKKERFSLILESASTNQTSMYLCASGVQGHYEQYFGPGTRLTVT.

This chain links TRBV7-9 with TRBJ2-7; TRBD1 agrees at 11 bases. The germline V gene encodes CDR1 SEHNR and CDR2 FQNEAQ (reference sequence). Trimming removed 5 bases from V and 3 bases from J; junction bases left unmatched: 6. The CDR3 contains 15 residues. In DNA, the CDR3 is TGTGCCAGCAGCCCCAGGACAGGGGGCGTCTACGAGCAGTACTTC. It yields the protein CASSPRTGGVYEQYF.

The V call is TRBV13, the J call TRBJ2-7; a weak D match, TRBD2 (5 bases). Trimming pared 3 bases from V and 4 bases from J, leaving 10 bases between. The CDR3 totals 13 residues. The V gene's germline CDR1 is PRHDT and CDR2 FYEKMQ (reference sequence). Here the CDR3 reads CASSFTPGYEQYF. In DNA form, the CDR3 reads TGTGCCAGCAGCTTTACCCCGGGGTACGAGCAGTACTTC.

The chain joins TRBV7-9 to TRBJ2-7; D uncertain. CDR1 is SEHNR and CDR2 is FQNEAQ in the germline V gene (reference sequence). Trimming left V 2 bases short and J 3 bases short, with 14 bases between. This CDR3 has 15 residues. The CDR3 spells CASSLSPVRDYEQYF. In DNA, the CDR3 is TGTGCCAGCAGCTTATCCCCCGTACGAGACTACGAGCAGTACTTC.

The rearrangement uses TRBV6-5 and TRBJ2-3; D is perhaps TRBD1 or TRBD2 (5 bases each). Trimming removed 5 bases from V and 8 bases from J, with 8 bases in between. The CDR3 spans 11 residues. CDR1 and CDR2 (germline): MNHEY, SVGAGI. The CDR3 loop reads CASSRGATQYF. The CDR3 DNA is TGTGCCAGCAGTAGAGGGGCTACGCAGTATTTT.

A few counts support this clone. This sequence joins TRBV6-4 and TRBJ2-3; TRBD2 aligns across 10 bases. V shed 0 bases and J 2 bases; nucleotides not matched to a gene: 2. Per germline, CDR1 MRHNA and CDR2 SNTAGT. This CDR3 is built from 16 residues. The CDR3 nucleotides are TGTGCCAGCAGTGACTCAGCGGGGGGGCCCACAGATACGCAGTATTTT. Translated: CASSDSAGGPTDTQYF.

The chain couples TRBV18 to TRBJ2-2; 8 bases are shared with TRBD1. This CDR3 spans 12 amino acids. V was pared by 3 bases and J by 11 bases, with 2 bases of the junction left unmatched. Germline V lookup: CDR1 KGHSH, CDR2 LQKENI. The chain's CDR3 is CASSPDREELFF. CDR3 sequence (DNA): TGTGCCAGCTCACCGGACAGGGAAGAGCTGTTTTTT.